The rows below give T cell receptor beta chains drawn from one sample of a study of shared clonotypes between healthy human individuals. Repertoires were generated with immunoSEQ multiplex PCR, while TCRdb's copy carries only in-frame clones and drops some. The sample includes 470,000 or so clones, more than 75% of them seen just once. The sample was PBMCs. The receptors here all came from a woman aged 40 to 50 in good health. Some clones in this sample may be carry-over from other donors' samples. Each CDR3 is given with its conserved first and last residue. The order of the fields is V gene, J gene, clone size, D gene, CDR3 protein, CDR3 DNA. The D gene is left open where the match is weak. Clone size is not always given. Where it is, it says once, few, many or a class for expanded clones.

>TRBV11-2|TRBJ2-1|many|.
CASSRDRSIVQFF
TGTGCCAGCAGCCGCGACAGGTCGATAGTTCAGTTCTTC
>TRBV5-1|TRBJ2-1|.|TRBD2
CASSLVLAGLNEQFF
TGCGCCAGCAGCTTGGTTCTAGCGGGACTTAATGAGCAGTTCTTC
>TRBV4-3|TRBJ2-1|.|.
CASSQETGSGQFF
TGCGCCAGCAGCCAAGAAACAGGCTCCGGGCAGTTCTTC
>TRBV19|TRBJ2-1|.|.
CASSPRLKEQFF
TGTGCCAGTAGTCCTAGGTTAAAGGAGCAGTTCTTC
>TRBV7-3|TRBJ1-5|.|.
CASSLRAGSPQHF
TGTGCCAGCAGCTTAAGGGCAGGGAGCCCCCAGCATTTT
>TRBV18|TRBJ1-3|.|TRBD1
CASSLNGQGSSGNTIYF
TGTGCCAGCTCTCTCAACGGACAGGGATCCTCTGGAAACACCATATATTTT
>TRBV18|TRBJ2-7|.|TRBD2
CASSPTSGYEQYF
TGTGCCAGCTCCCCGACTAGCGGCTACGAGCAGTACTTC
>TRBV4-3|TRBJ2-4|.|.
CASSQEFGGRAKNIQYF
TGCGCCAGCAGCCAAGAGTTCGGAGGCAGAGCCAAAAACATTCAGTACTTC
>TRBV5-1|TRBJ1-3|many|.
CASSLFDF
TGCGCCAGCAGCTTGTTCGATTTT
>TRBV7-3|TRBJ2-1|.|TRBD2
CASSLSGSSYNEQFF
TGTGCCAGCAGCCTGAGCGGGAGCTCCTACAATGAGCAGTTCTTC
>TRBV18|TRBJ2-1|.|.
CASSPGLLGVVSNNEQFF
TGTGCCAGCTCACCAGGGCTATTAGGTGTCGTAAGCAACAATGAGCAGTTCTTC
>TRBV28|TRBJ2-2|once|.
CASSLWTTSDTGELFF
TGTGCCAGCAGTTTATGGACTACCTCGGACACCGGGGAGCTGTTTTTT
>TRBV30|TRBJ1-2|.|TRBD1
CAWSKSGTGGPYGYTF
TGTGCCTGGAGTAAGAGCGGCACAGGGGGCCCCTATGGCTACACCTTC
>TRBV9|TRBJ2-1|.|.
CASSVTGEDYNEQFF
TGTGCCAGCAGCGTAACGGGAGAGGACTACAATGAGCAGTTCTTC
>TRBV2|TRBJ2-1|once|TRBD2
CASSPASGTRNEQFF
TGTGCCAGCAGTCCTGCTAGCGGGACCCGGAATGAGCAGTTCTTC